This note documents a single T cell receptor beta chain sequence. No antigen is known for it. These data belong to a study of response to subunit inactivated influenza vaccine. General study findings and limits: Few additional T cells are recruited per seasonal influenza vaccination, authors suggested.

Trimming removed 1 base at V and 13 bases at J, with 10 bases between. The CDR3 sequence is 10 residues long. Germline V CDR1 and CDR2: DFQATT, SNEGSKA (reference sequence). TCRdb recomputed calls from the RT-PCR reads with MiXCR, one row per CDR3 protein. The sample has around 570,000 distinct CDR3 sequences, roughly 8.2% seen once. This specimen consisted of PBMCs from blood, obtained less than 30 months after vaccination. The chain carries TRBV20-1 and TRBJ1-2; no firm D call. This TCR was sampled from a man between 45 and 75 years old who received an inactivated influenza vaccine. In DNA form, the CDR3 reads TGCAGTGCTAGAGGGTTTGTTATCACCTTC. Amino acid sequence: CSARGFVITF.